One and the same sample provided the 21 T cell receptor beta chains below, sequenced in a study of cytomegalovirus exposure and HLA in healthy donors (dated by TCRdb to between 2016 and 2019). Library creation used the immunoSEQ multiplex PCR assay. TCRdb took this table from immuneACCESS and kept in-frame rearrangements with V and J called. Such tables lack part of the clones; where checked against another copy, unresolved V genes explain under half of the gap, and the rest is unexplained. The sample has 150,000 to 200,000 clones on record, about 89% of them singletons. The ten most abundant clones make up roughly 3% of the sample. Sequenced input: PBMCs. The receptor source for this set is a woman aged 18-29 years in good health and CMV-seropositive.

The chain has TRBV5-1 and TRBJ2-3, with 11 bases identical to TRBD1. CDR1 and CDR2 (germline): SGHRS, YFSETQ. V was pared by 3 bases and J by 7 bases, with 13 bases of the junction left unmatched. The CDR3 loop spans 17 amino acids. CDR3 residues: CASSSGAGTGGENTQYF. The DNA for the CDR3 is TGCGCCAGCAGCTCAGGGGCCGGGACAGGGGGTGAAAATACGCAGTATTTT. Complete variable domain (other parts from reference TRBV5-1 and TRBJ2-3): KAGVTQTPRYLIKTRGQQVTLSCSPISGHRSVSWYQQTPGQGLQFLFEYFSETQRNKGNFPGRFSGRQFSNSRSEMNVSTLELGDSALYLCASSSGAGTGGENTQYFGPGTRLTVL.

V is TRBV27 and J is TRBJ2-7, with TRBD1 matching over 7 bases. Germline V gives CDR1 MNHEY, CDR2 SMNVEV (reference sequence). The ends lost 6 bases at V and 0 bases at J; junction bases unmatched: 8. This CDR3 spans 15 amino acids. The CDR3, as DNA: TGTGCCAGCAGACCAGGACAGGTGAGCTCCTACGAGCAGTACTTC. Protein: CASRPGQVSSYEQYF.

The chain employs TRBV18 and TRBJ1-5; 8 bases map to TRBD1. Germline loops: CDR1 KGHSH, CDR2 LQKENI. The CDR3 totals 13 residues. With 5 bases clipped from V and 6 bases from J, the junction kept 3 bases outside the gene matches. DNA for the CDR3: TGTGCCAGCTCAACAGGGGGGATTCAGCCCCAGCATTTT. Amino acids: CASSTGGIQPQHF.

The chain is built from TRBV27 and TRBJ2-1; maybe TRBD1 (6 bases). Germline values: CDR1 MNHEY, CDR2 SMNVEV (reference sequence). The CDR3 sequence is 16 residues long. Trimming removed 2 bases at V and 3 bases at J, with 14 bases between. The CDR3 here is CASSLIDRPGYNEQFF. DNA of the CDR3: TGTGCCAGCAGTTTAATCGACAGGCCCGGCTACAATGAGCAGTTCTTC.

The CDR3 loop reads CASRIAGGNSDEQFF. The DNA for the CDR3 is TGTGCCAGCAGGATAGCGGGTGGGAACAGCGATGAGCAGTTCTTC. This chain links TRBV28 with TRBJ2-1, with TRBD2 matching over 7 bases. Germline lookup yields CDR1 MDHEN and CDR2 SYDVKM. Unmatched junction bases numbered 13, after V lost 6 bases and J lost 8 bases. The CDR3 runs to 15 residues.

V and J are TRBV4-2 and TRBJ2-5; possibly TRBD2 for D (5 bases). There are 20 residues in the CDR3. The V end was cut by 1 base, the J end by 2 bases, with 26 bases between. The germline gives CDR1 LGHNA, CDR2 YNFKEQ. The CDR3 protein is CASSQVGEGRADGEQETQYF. The CDR3 nucleotides are TGTGCCAGCAGCCAAGTGGGAGAGGGAAGGGCTGACGGGGAACAAGAGACCCAGTACTTC.

V and J are TRBV25-1 and TRBJ2-3; 7 bases are a match to TRBD2. Germline lookup yields CDR1 MGHDK and CDR2 SYGVNS. The trim removed 3 bases at V and 4 bases at J, leaving 4 bases unmatched. The length of the CDR3 is 14 residues. The CDR3 DNA sequence: TGTGCCAGCAGTGATAGGGGAGGGTCAGATACGCAGTATTTT. It yields the protein CASSDRGGSDTQYF.

The chain carries TRBV19 and TRBJ2-2, with TRBD1 identical over 11 bases. The CDR3 contains 13 residues. The ends lost 11 bases at V and 4 bases at J; junction bases unmatched: 3. The germline CDR1 and CDR2 sequences are LNHDA and SQIVND (reference sequence). The CDR3 bases are TGTGCCGGACAGGGGGCGCCCACCGGGGAGCTGTTTTTT. Translation gives CAGQGAPTGELFF. The full variable domain, with the rest looked up from reference TRBV19 and TRBJ2-2, is DGGITQSPKYLFRKEGQNVTLSCEQNLNHDAMYWYRQDPGQGLRLIYYSQIVNDFQKGDIAEGYSVSREKKESFPLTVTSAQKNPTAFYLCAGQGAPTGELFFGEGSRLTVL.

This clone was found once. This rearrangement joins TRBV6-1 to TRBJ1-1, with D unresolved. This CDR3 contains 14 residues. Germline V gene lookup returns CDR1 MNHNS and CDR2 SASEGT. V was trimmed by 7 bases and J by 3 bases, leaving 15 bases between them. The CDR3 reads CASTRGWVDTEAFF. The CDR3 DNA reads as TGTGCCAGCACCCGGGGATGGGTAGACACTGAAGCTTTCTTT.

V is TRBV2 and J is TRBJ1-5; 9 nucleotides align to TRBD1. Germline CDR1 reads SNHLY; CDR2 reads FYNNEI. The CDR3 sequence is 18 residues long. The trim removed 6 bases at V and 3 bases at J, leaving 15 bases unmatched. CDR3 protein: CASSRDRVWAANNQPQHF. Here the CDR3 DNA reads TGTGCCAGCAGCCGGGACAGGGTTTGGGCTGCGAACAATCAGCCCCAGCATTTT.

V is TRBV11-2 and J is TRBJ1-3, with 8 positions matching TRBD1. V was pared by 5 bases and J by 3 bases, with 9 bases of the junction left unmatched. The CDR3 contains 16 residues. Germline V gives CDR1 SGHAT, CDR2 FQNNGV. The CDR3 sequence: CASSVLTGGRGNTIYF. The CDR3 coding sequence is TGTGCCAGCAGCGTCTTAACAGGGGGTCGTGGAAACACCATATATTTT.

A remark on this clone: At one end the junction does not follow the germline gene, possibly because of a read error. The J gene is TRBJ2-7, the V gene TRBV7-9; unclear D gene. This CDR3 region has 14 residues. CDR1 and CDR2 (germline): SEHNR, FQNEAQ (reference sequence). CDR3 coding DNA: TGTGCCAGCAGCTCCCGACTCGAATATTGGGTGATGCACTTC. It specifies CASSSRLEYWVMHF.

The J gene is TRBJ1-6, the V gene TRBV28, with D possibly being TRBD1 (6 bases). The length of the CDR3 is 16 residues. Trimming cost V 6 bases and J 0 bases, with 12 bases left between them. Germline CDR1 MDHEN, CDR2 SYDVKM. CDR3 sequence: CASRLGGSSYNSPLHF. The CDR3 DNA follows: TGTGCCAGCAGGTTAGGGGGGAGCTCCTATAATTCACCCCTCCACTTT.

CDR3 sequence: CASSQLRGRSETQYF. CDR3 bases: TGCGCCAGCAGCCAACTCAGGGGGCGATCGGAGACCCAGTACTTC. The chain has TRBV4-1 and TRBJ2-5; 8 nucleotides align to TRBD1. The length of the CDR3 is 15 residues. The germline V gene encodes CDR1 MGHRA and CDR2 YSYEKL. V lost 2 bases and J lost 5; bases outside the gene matches: 7.

The gene calls are TRBV6-1 and TRBJ2-5; 7 bases are shared with TRBD1. V gave up 2 bases and J gave up 0 bases; unmatched junction bases: 6. Per germline, CDR1 MNHNS and CDR2 SASEGT. The CDR3 has 16 residues. The CDR3 protein is CASSEREQGYQETQYF. The DNA of the CDR3 is TGTGCCAGCAGTGAACGAGAACAGGGGTACCAAGAGACCCAGTACTTC.

CDR3 residues: CSVHLNTEAFF. In DNA, the CDR3 is TGCAGCGTTCACTTGAACACTGAAGCTTTCTTT. The V call is TRBV29-1, the J call TRBJ1-1; D call uncertain. The CDR3 extends over 11 amino acids. V shed 5 bases and J shed 0 bases, with 4 bases lying between them. CDR1 SQVTM and CDR2 ANQGSEA come from the germline V gene.

Remarks on this clone: The sample has other DNA sequences that encode this CDR3 too. CDR3 nucleotides: TGTGCCTGGAGTTCCGGGGCAACTAATGAAAAACTGTTTTTT. Translating gives CAWSSGATNEKLFF. The chain couples TRBV30 to TRBJ1-4; the D is unclear. V lost 2 bases and J 0 bases, leaving 7 bases between the germline ends. The CDR3 spans 14 residues. CDR1 and CDR2 (germline): GTSNPN, SVGIG (reference sequence).

The table lists this clone with a few counts. The V call is TRBV2, the J call TRBJ1-1; TRBD1 is a possible D gene (5 bases). CDR3 length equals 13 residues. The germline V gene encodes CDR1 SNHLY and CDR2 FYNNEI. V lost 7 bases and J lost 1, with 10 bases in between. CDR3 residues: CASNPTGNTEAFF. The CDR3 coding sequence is TGTGCCAGCAATCCAACAGGGAACACTGAAGCTTTCTTT.

The gene calls are TRBV7-9 and TRBJ1-3; 8 positions agree with TRBD1. Trimming cost V 7 bases and J 0 bases; bases outside gene matches: 8. The germline V gene encodes CDR1 SEHNR and CDR2 FQNEAQ (reference sequence). The CDR3 runs 16 residues. The DNA of the CDR3 is TGTGCCAGCATCCCGGACAGGGTCCTCTCTGGAAACACCATATATTTT. As protein: CASIPDRVLSGNTIYF.

V usage is TRBV7-9 and J usage is TRBJ2-3; D is ambiguous. V lost 3 bases and J lost 7, with 26 bases in between. The germline V gene has CDR1 SEHNR and CDR2 FQNEAQ (reference sequence). The CDR3 length is 18 residues. The CDR3 nucleotides are TGTGCCAGCAGCTTCTTAAAGCCTTCAGCGCACGAAAAAAATACGCAGTATTTT. Residues: CASSFLKPSAHEKNTQYF.

The V call is TRBV19, the J call TRBJ2-2; 7 bases agree with TRBD2. CDR1 is LNHDA and CDR2 is SQIVND in the germline V gene (reference sequence). J was trimmed by 4 bases and V by 2 bases; bases with no gene match: 4. CDR3 size: 15 residues. The CDR3 sequence: CASSILGGPTGELFF. CDR3 DNA sequence: TGTGCCAGTAGTATATTGGGAGGGCCCACCGGGGAGCTGTTTTTT.